This T cell receptor (beta chain) was profiled in a study of blood T cell repertoires in COVID-19. Per the original data handling: Amplified reference gene primers provided the basis for estimating nucleated cell counts. Using immunoSEQ multiplex PCR, the repertoire was profiled, and TCRdb retains in-frame clones only, with some absent. The V and J calls and the clone size are those of that table, but D and trimming were determined from the DNA. The repertoire consists of approximately 250,000 clones, with around 90% occurring once and the leading ten covering roughly 4%. This clone was counted only a few times. Individuals drawn from 24 US areas were about 18 to 100 years old. CDR1 and CDR2 (germline): LNHDA, SQIVND (reference sequence). CDR3 length: 15 amino acids. Germline trimming cut 7 bases from V and 6 bases from J; bases unmatched to any gene: 11.

The chain recombines TRBV19 with TRBJ2-2, with 7 bases matching TRBD2. The sample comprised PBMCs or T cells enriched from blood (not recorded which). The TCR sequence derives from a woman aged 25 to 39 with acute COVID-19. The CDR3, as DNA: TGTGCCAGTACCCTTCTGCGGGAGATCCCCGGGGAGCTGTTTTTT. This translates into CASTLLREIPGELFF. Full variable domain (rest looked up from reference TRBV19 and TRBJ2-2): DGGITQSPKYLFRKEGQNVTLSCEQNLNHDAMYWYRQDPGQGLRLIYYSQIVNDFQKGDIAEGYSVSREKKESFPLTVTSAQKNPTAFYLCASTLLREIPGELFFGEGSRLTVL.